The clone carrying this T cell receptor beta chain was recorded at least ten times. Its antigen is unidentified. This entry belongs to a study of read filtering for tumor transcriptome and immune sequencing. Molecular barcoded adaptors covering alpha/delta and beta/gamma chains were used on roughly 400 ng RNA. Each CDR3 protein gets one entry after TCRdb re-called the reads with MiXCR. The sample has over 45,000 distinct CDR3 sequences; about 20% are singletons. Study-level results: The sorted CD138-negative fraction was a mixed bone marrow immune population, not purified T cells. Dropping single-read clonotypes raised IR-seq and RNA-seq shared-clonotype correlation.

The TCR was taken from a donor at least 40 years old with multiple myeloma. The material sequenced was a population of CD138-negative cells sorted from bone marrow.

The CDR3 is CASSSTGLGANVLTF. In nucleotides, the CDR3 is TGTGCCAGCAGCTCGACAGGTTTAGGGGCCAACGTCCTGACTTTC. The chain carries TRBV7-3 and TRBJ2-6, with a weak D call TRBD1 (6 bases). V was pared by 4 bases and J by 4 bases, with 11 bases between. This CDR3 is built from 15 residues. Germline CDR1 SGHTA, CDR2 FQGTGA.